This T cell receptor beta chain was captured in a study of cytomegalovirus exposure and HLA in healthy donors. Study-wide context: Per a later analysis, the approximately 690 first-cohort and more than 100 validation repertoires shared one platform.

This CDR3 spans 14 amino acids. V trimming: 3 bases; J trimming: 9 bases; junction bases outside the gene matches: 4. The germline CDR1 and CDR2 sequences are SGHAT and FQNNGV. General study points: In a later analysis, first-cohort TCR clusters were found to tend to co-occur in the approximately 120 validation repertoires. Most TCR sequences were rare, but some public TCRs occurred in many donors.

This clone was detected once. Its antigen is as yet unknown. Profiled with immunoSEQ multiplex PCR; TCRdb holds only in-frame clones, not every one. The table lists around 220,000 clones, around four fifths of them singletons. The sequence derives from a woman between 25 and 40 years old in good health and CMV-seropositive. The chain uses TRBV11-2 and TRBJ2-2; TRBD1 aligns across 10 bases. Sequencing used PBMCs. The CDR3 protein is CASSLTGGGRELFF. DNA of the CDR3: TGTGCCAGCAGCTTGACAGGGGGCGGGCGGGAGCTGTTTTTT.